This T cell receptor (beta chain) emerged from a study of cytomegalovirus exposure and HLA in healthy donors. Study details: Ancestry clustering placed about 86% of 300 to 400 genotyped donors in the Caucasian-associated cluster. Overall study findings and caveats: A later analysis reported that several of the most significant clusters appeared to be linked to common viral pathogens, among them Epstein-Barr virus. Researchers left out some V segments, among them TRBV6-2 and TRBV6-3, as indistinguishable.

CDR3 length equals 15 residues. Germline V gene lookup returns CDR1 SGDLS and CDR2 YYNGEE. V was clipped by 3 bases and J by 5 bases; unmatched bases: 8. Points on this clone: Its antigen is as yet unknown.

Both 60 Vbeta primers and 13 Jbeta primers went into the PCR. Original processing notes: Roughly 11 million shared chains were among approximately 87 million unique TCR beta chains counted in a later analysis. TCRdb keeps only in-frame clones here, not all; method: immunoSEQ multiplex PCR. V and J calls plus clone size are reproduced from that table; the DNA served to infer D and trimming. The sample includes around 200,000 clones, approximately 80% seen only once; the top ten take 0.65%. The gene calls are TRBV9 and TRBJ2-5, with 9 bases aligning to TRBD1. The clonotype comes from a boy younger than 18 in good health and CMV-seronegative. The sample consisted of PBMCs. Here the CDR3 DNA reads TGTGCCAGCAGCGCTCCGGGACAGGGAGGCGAGACCCAGTACTTC. This gives the protein CASSAPGQGGETQYF.